The rows below give T cell receptor beta chains drawn from one sample of a study of T cell changes during pregnancy in multiple sclerosis. Clones were sequenced by immunoSEQ multiplex PCR, and TCRdb holds only the in-frame ones, with some missing. Among about 50,000 clones, approximately 92% were seen once, and the ten largest hold around 0.4%. The sequences come from CD4+ T cells from peripheral blood mononuclear cells, collected before pregnancy. The source of these receptors is a female donor with multiple sclerosis, enrolled in a pregnancy study. The CDR3 runs from the conserved cysteine through the conserved F or W. Fields, in order: clone size, V gene, J gene, D gene, CDR3 DNA, CDR3 protein. The D gene is left open where the match is weak. Where a row states a size, it is once, few, many or the class of an expanded clone; other rows omit it.

size: .; V: TRBV6-6; J: TRBJ1-2; D: TRBD1; DNA: TGTGCCAGCAGCTTGGGACAGATCAACTATGGCTACACCTTC; CDR3: CASSLGQINYGYTF
size: once; V: TRBV19; J: TRBJ1-2; D: TRBD1; DNA: TGTGCCAGTAGTCGACGGACAGGGGGCGAGGCTAACTATGGCTACACCTTC; CDR3: CASSRRTGGEANYGYTF
size: .; V: TRBV18; J: TRBJ1-1; D: .; DNA: TGTGCCAGCTCACCATCACAGGGGAACACTGAAGCTTTCTTT; CDR3: CASSPSQGNTEAFF
size: .; V: TRBV6-1; J: TRBJ1-1; D: .; DNA: TGTGCCAGCAGTGAAGACCTACGTTGGGAAGCTTTCTTT; CDR3: CASSEDLRWEAFF
size: .; V: TRBV6-8; J: TRBJ2-6; D: .; DNA: TGTGCCAGCACCCAGACTCCTTTCTCTGGGGCCAACGTCCTGACTTTC; CDR3: CASTQTPFSGANVLTF
size: .; V: TRBV9; J: TRBJ2-5; D: TRBD2; DNA: TGTGCCAGCAGCGTAGTGGGTAGCGGGAGCTTCATAAGCAAAGAGACCCAGTACTTC; CDR3: CASSVVGSGSFISKETQYF
size: .; V: TRBV6-5; J: TRBJ2-4; D: TRBD2; DNA: TGTGCCAGCAGTTACTCGGGGGGGGGAAACATTCAGTACTTC; CDR3: CASSYSGGGNIQYF
size: .; V: TRBV5-1; J: TRBJ1-2; D: TRBD1; DNA: TGCGCCAGCAGCATAGCCGGGACAGGGGTCGGCTACACCTTC; CDR3: CASSIAGTGVGYTF
size: .; V: TRBV6-1; J: TRBJ2-5; D: TRBD1; DNA: TGTGCCAGCTGCGGGACAGGGCCGTGGGAGACCCAGTACTTC; CDR3: CASCGTGPWETQYF
size: .; V: TRBV27; J: TRBJ2-1; D: TRBD2; DNA: TGTGCCAGCAGTTTATCCCTGGAGCGGGAGCTCGATGAGCAGTTCTTC; CDR3: CASSLSLERELDEQFF
size: once; V: TRBV9; J: TRBJ2-1; D: TRBD2; DNA: TGTGCCAGCAGCGTGAGGGGACTAGACTACAATGAGCAGTTCTTC; CDR3: CASSVRGLDYNEQFF
size: .; V: TRBV5-1; J: TRBJ2-1; D: TRBD2; DNA: TGCGCCAGCAGCGGTGGTAGCGGGGGCAGCTCCTACAATGAGCAGTTCTTC; CDR3: CASSGGSGGSSYNEQFF
size: .; V: TRBV27; J: TRBJ2-7; D: TRBD1; DNA: TGTGCCACCCAGTTTACGAGGACAGGGGGCTACGAGCAGTACTTC; CDR3: CATQFTRTGGYEQYF
size: .; V: TRBV6-5; J: TRBJ1-3; D: .; DNA: TGTGCCAGCAGTGAAGGGACATACGGAAACACCATATATTTT; CDR3: CASSEGTYGNTIYF
size: .; V: TRBV19; J: TRBJ2-3; D: TRBD2; DNA: TGTGCCAGTAAAATGGACTTAGCGGGGATAACAGATACGCAGTATTTT; CDR3: CASKMDLAGITDTQYF
size: .; V: TRBV4-2; J: TRBJ1-4; D: .; DNA: TGTGCCAGCAGCCTAGGGGCGGATGAAAAACTGTTTTTT; CDR3: CASSLGADEKLFF
size: .; V: TRBV19; J: TRBJ1-1; D: .; DNA: TGTGCCAGTAGTATGGGACACCTGAACACTGAAGCTTTCTTT; CDR3: CASSMGHLNTEAFF
size: .; V: TRBV5-1; J: TRBJ2-7; D: .; DNA: TGCGCCAGCTCCCCGCTAGATCCCTACGAGCAGTACTTC; CDR3: CASSPLDPYEQYF
size: .; V: TRBV5-1; J: TRBJ1-4; D: .; DNA: TGCGCCAGCAGCTTGGATAGCCCAGGGGCTAGGGAAAAACTGTTTTTT; CDR3: CASSLDSPGAREKLFF
size: once; V: TRBV6-5; J: TRBJ1-1; D: TRBD1; DNA: TGTGCCAGCAGTTACTACAGGGGGAACACTGAAGCTTTCTTT; CDR3: CASSYYRGNTEAFF
size: .; V: TRBV11-2; J: TRBJ2-7; D: .; DNA: TGTGCCACTAAATCTTCCTCCTACGAGCAGTACTTC; CDR3: CATKSSSYEQYF
size: .; V: TRBV6-1; J: TRBJ2-1; D: TRBD2; DNA: TGTGCCAGCAGTGCCGATTACCCCGGACTAGCGGGAGCCAATGAGCAGTTCTTC; CDR3: CASSADYPGLAGANEQFF
size: .; V: TRBV6-1; J: TRBJ1-2; D: TRBD1; DNA: TGTGCCAGCACCCCGACAGGGGTGGATGGCTACACCTTC; CDR3: CASTPTGVDGYTF
size: .; V: TRBV7-7; J: TRBJ2-7; D: TRBD2; DNA: TGTGCCAGCAGCCCGGGACTAGCGGGAGGCGAGCAGTACTTC; CDR3: CASSPGLAGGEQYF
size: .; V: TRBV5-1; J: TRBJ2-7; D: TRBD2; DNA: TGCGCCAGCAGCTCGACTAGCGGGACGGGAGAGCAGTACTTC; CDR3: CASSSTSGTGEQYF
size: .; V: TRBV4-1; J: TRBJ1-5; D: .; DNA: TGCGCCAGCAGCCAAGATCAGGCCACTTTGGCCCAGCATTTT; CDR3: CASSQDQATLAQHF
size: .; V: TRBV28; J: TRBJ2-7; D: TRBD1; DNA: TGTGCCAGCAGGAGGGGACAGTCCTACGAGCAGTACTTC; CDR3: CASRRGQSYEQYF
size: .; V: TRBV2; J: TRBJ2-4; D: TRBD1; DNA: TGTGCCAGCAGTGCGACAGGGGGCAGGTGGCAAAGTACTAACATTCAGTACTTC; CDR3: CASSATGGRWQSTNIQYF
size: .; V: TRBV5-4; J: TRBJ1-2; D: .; DNA: TGTGCCAGCAGCTCACAGGGAGGGACGGGCTACACCTTC; CDR3: CASSSQGGTGYTF
size: .; V: TRBV18; J: TRBJ1-2; D: .; DNA: TGTGCCAGCTCACCACGTCAGGGAACTAACTATGGCTACACCTTC; CDR3: CASSPRQGTNYGYTF
size: once; V: TRBV5-8; J: TRBJ2-2; D: TRBD1; DNA: TGTGCCAGCAGCCGACAGGGACCGAACACCGGGGAGCTGTTTTTT; CDR3: CASSRQGPNTGELFF
size: .; V: TRBV18; J: TRBJ2-1; D: TRBD2; DNA: TGTGCCAGCTCAGAACAACCTCCAGCGGGGAGAGTTTACAATGAGCAGTTCTTC; CDR3: CASSEQPPAGRVYNEQFF
size: .; V: TRBV27; J: TRBJ2-7; D: .; DNA: TGTGCCAGCAGTACCCCCAGCGCAGCTTCCTACGAGCAGTACTTC; CDR3: CASSTPSAASYEQYF
size: .; V: TRBV7-2; J: TRBJ1-1; D: .; DNA: TGTGCCAGCAGCTTTGGGGCAGGGATTTTGATCACTGAAGCTTTCTTT; CDR3: CASSFGAGILITEAFF
size: once; V: TRBV9; J: TRBJ2-1; D: .; DNA: TGTGCCAGCAGCGTACATAATAGCGGAAACAATGAGCAGTTCTTC; CDR3: CASSVHNSGNNEQFF
size: .; V: TRBV11-2; J: TRBJ1-3; D: .; DNA: TGTGCCAGCAGCCCTAGTATCGGGTATGGAAACACCATATATTTT; CDR3: CASSPSIGYGNTIYF
size: .; V: TRBV6-5; J: TRBJ2-4; D: TRBD2; DNA: TGTGCCAGCAGTTACTCGATCGGGGGGGCCAAAAACATTCAGTACTTC; CDR3: CASSYSIGGAKNIQYF
size: .; V: TRBV7-2; J: TRBJ2-5; D: TRBD2; DNA: TGTGCCAGCAGCCCCCCCGGACTAGCCCTCAGAGTGGAGACCCAGTACTTC; CDR3: CASSPPGLALRVETQYF
size: .; V: TRBV30; J: TRBJ1-1; D: TRBD1; DNA: TGTGCCTGGATTCCGGGACAGGGTAATGCTGAAGCTTTCTTT; CDR3: CAWIPGQGNAEAFF
size: .; V: TRBV28; J: TRBJ2-1; D: .; DNA: TGTGCCAGCAGTTTAGGCGGGGCTTCGAACGATGAGCAGTTCTTC; CDR3: CASSLGGASNDEQFF
size: .; V: TRBV19; J: TRBJ2-5; D: .; DNA: TGTGCCAGTAGTACCCCCATTAGGGGAGAGACCCAGTACTTC; CDR3: CASSTPIRGETQYF
size: .; V: TRBV28; J: TRBJ2-7; D: .; DNA: TGTGCCAGCAGTTTCAGCGGAGGGACCTACGAGCAGTACTTC; CDR3: CASSFSGGTYEQYF
size: .; V: TRBV5-1; J: TRBJ1-4; D: .; DNA: TGCGCCAGCAGCTTGTCAGGACAGAGTAATGAAAAACTGTTTTTT; CDR3: CASSLSGQSNEKLFF
size: .; V: TRBV11-2; J: TRBJ2-7; D: .; DNA: TGTGCCAGCACCAGGACAGGGGGATTCTCTAGCGGGATCTACGAGCAGTACTTC; CDR3: CASTRTGGFSSGIYEQYF
size: .; V: TRBV2; J: TRBJ2-7; D: .; DNA: TGTGCCAGCAGTGAGGTGCAGGTCACCTACGAGCAGTACTTC; CDR3: CASSEVQVTYEQYF
size: .; V: TRBV9; J: TRBJ1-2; D: TRBD1; DNA: TGTGCCAGCAGCGCTACCCGGACAGGGAGGAGTCTTCTGGGTGGCTACACCTTC; CDR3: CASSATRTGRSLLGGYTF
size: .; V: TRBV6-4; J: TRBJ2-2; D: .; DNA: TGTGCCAGCAGCCTCTCCGAGGACACCGGGGAGCTGTTTTTT; CDR3: CASSLSEDTGELFF
size: .; V: TRBV25-1; J: TRBJ1-1; D: .; DNA: TGTGCCAGCAGTGTGACAGGTAGATGGGCTTTCTTT; CDR3: CASSVTGRWAFF
size: .; V: TRBV28; J: TRBJ2-3; D: TRBD1; DNA: TGTGCCAGCAGCCGAAACCCCCGGACAGGGTCCACAGATACGCAGTATTTT; CDR3: CASSRNPRTGSTDTQYF
size: .; V: TRBV18; J: TRBJ2-2; D: .; DNA: TGTGCCAGCTCACCATCTTCCGGGACACGTTCCACCGGGGAGCTGTTTTTT; CDR3: CASSPSSGTRSTGELFF
size: .; V: TRBV5-5; J: TRBJ2-7; D: TRBD1; DNA: TGTGCCAGCAGCTCGGGACAGGGCTACGAGCAGTACTTC; CDR3: CASSSGQGYEQYF
size: .; V: TRBV2; J: TRBJ1-2; D: TRBD1; DNA: TGTGCCAGCAGTTTCGAAGGGACAGGGGCCTACTATGGCTACACCTTC; CDR3: CASSFEGTGAYYGYTF
size: .; V: TRBV5-6; J: TRBJ2-7; D: TRBD1; DNA: TGTGCCAGCAGCTTGCGGGACAGGGGACCTTACGAGCAGTACTTC; CDR3: CASSLRDRGPYEQYF
size: .; V: TRBV4-2; J: TRBJ2-3; D: TRBD2; DNA: TGTGCCAGCAGCCCCGGGACTAGCGGTGCTAGCACAGATACGCAGTATTTT; CDR3: CASSPGTSGASTDTQYF
size: .; V: TRBV6-5; J: TRBJ2-1; D: TRBD2; DNA: TGTGCCAGCAGTGCCCCCCTGACTAGCGGGAATGAGCAGTTCTTC; CDR3: CASSAPLTSGNEQFF